This passage covers 21 T cell receptor beta chains from one sample sequenced in a study of beta chain features in type 1 diabetes. The entirety of the isolated RNA underwent reverse transcription, so expressed TCRB transcripts were sequenced. The repertoire was sequenced with immunoSEQ multiplex PCR; TCRdb's copy has only in-frame clones and lacks some. Of about 250,000 clones detected, around 14% appear once; the ten largest clones hold 0.026%. The sequenced sample was naive CD4+ T cells from blood. All receptors come from a woman in her forties in good health.

This rearrangement joins TRBV7-9 to TRBJ2-7, with TRBD2 matching 9 bases. The CDR3 is 15 residues long. CDR1 is SEHNR and CDR2 is FQNEAQ in the germline V gene (reference sequence). V lost 3 bases to trimming and J lost 2 bases; unmatched junction nucleotides: 5. CDR3 nucleotide sequence: TGTGCCAGCAGCTTCTCTAGCGGGGTAACCTACGAGCAGTACTTC. Amino acid sequence: CASSFSSGVTYEQYF.

This clone was seen only a few times. This chain links TRBV5-1 with TRBJ2-7; TRBD2 is a possible D gene (5 bases). V lost 0 bases to trimming and J lost 0 bases, with 16 bases between them. Germline V gene data show CDR1 as SGHRS and CDR2 as YFSETQ. This CDR3 contains 17 residues. CDR3 in DNA: TGCGCCAGCAGCTTGGCCTACCGGACGGGAAGCTCCTACGAGCAGTACTTC. Translated: CASSLAYRTGSSYEQYF.

V gene TRBV7-9 combines with J gene TRBJ1-5, with D unresolved. V shed 5 bases and J shed 6 bases, with 11 bases lying between them. CDR1 and CDR2 from the germline V gene are SEHNR and FQNEAQ (reference sequence). This CDR3 has 13 amino acids. In DNA form, the CDR3 reads TGTGCCAGCAGCACGGGAATAGGTCAGCCCCAGCATTTT. Its protein is CASSTGIGQPQHF.

The chain couples TRBV6-6 to TRBJ1-2; D remains unclear. This CDR3 has 13 residues. Per the germline V gene, CDR1 is MNHNY and CDR2 is SVGAGI (reference sequence). The V and J ends lost 4 bases and 3 bases respectively, with 9 bases between them. This CDR3 is CASSLARHYGYTF. The CDR3, as DNA: TGTGCCAGCAGTTTGGCGAGGCACTATGGCTACACCTTC.

The chain uses TRBV18 and TRBJ2-7; 12 bases match TRBD2. CDR3 length: 16 amino acids. Germline V CDR1 and CDR2: KGHSH, LQKENI. J lost 5 bases, V lost 0 bases, and 5 bases had no gene match. The DNA for the CDR3 is TGTGCCAGCTCACCACCATGGACTAGCGGGGTCGACGAGCAGTACTTC. Protein: CASSPPWTSGVDEQYF. The full variable domain, rest sourced from reference TRBV18 and TRBJ2-7, is NAGVMQNPRHLVRRRGQEARLRCSPMKGHSHVYWYRQLPEEGLKFMVYLQKENIIDESGMPKERFSAEFPKEGPSILRIQQVVRGDSAAYFCASSPPWTSGVDEQYFGPGTRLTVT.

The chain couples TRBV14 to TRBJ1-4; no firm D call. With 1 base removed from V and 2 bases from J, the gap between germline ends came to 11 bases. CDR3 size: 16 residues. Germline V gene lookup returns CDR1 SGHDN and CDR2 FVKESK. The CDR3 DNA reads TGTGCCAGCAGCCAAGGTCCCCCCGGGACTAATGAAAAACTGTTTTTT. Translating it yields CASSQGPPGTNEKLFF.

V is TRBV9 and J is TRBJ2-3; 9 bases map to TRBD2. Looked up from germline, CDR1 is SGDLS and CDR2 is YYNGEE. With 0 bases clipped from V and 7 bases from J, the junction kept 9 bases outside the gene matches. This CDR3 is built from 16 residues. CDR3 protein: CASSVGLAGVLNTQYF. CDR3 bases: TGTGCCAGCAGCGTAGGGTTAGCGGGGGTACTAAATACGCAGTATTTT. Variable domain in full (rest from reference TRBV9 and TRBJ2-3): DSGVTQTPKHLITATGQRVTLRCSPRSGDLSVYWYQQSLDQGLQFLIQYYNGEERAKGNILERFSAQQFPDLHSELNLSSLELGDSALYFCASSVGLAGVLNTQYFGPGTRLTVL.

This clone was seen more than once but under ten times. The chain is built from TRBV5-4 and TRBJ1-2; TRBD1 matches at 9 bases. Germline loops: CDR1 SGHNT, CDR2 YYREEE (reference sequence). This CDR3 spans 14 amino acids. Trimming cost V 4 bases and J 4 bases; bases outside gene matches: 5. The CDR3, as DNA: TGTGCCAGCAGCGAGGGACAGGGAATCTATGGCTACACCTTC. Translated: CASSEGQGIYGYTF. Combining the CDR3 with reference TRBV5-4 and TRBJ1-2 gives the whole variable domain ETGVTQSPTHLIKTRGQQVTLRCSSQSGHNTVSWYQQALGQGPQFIFQYYREEENGRGNFPPRFSGLQFPNYSSELNVNALELDDSALYLCASSEGQGIYGYTFGSGTRLTVV.

This clone was seen ten or more times. The chain links TRBV12-5 to TRBJ2-1, with no clear D. The CDR3 runs 12 residues. The germline V and J ends were trimmed by 4 bases and 9 bases, with 10 bases remaining between them. The germline V gene encodes CDR1 LGHNT and CDR2 FRNRAP. The CDR3 nucleotides are TGTGCTAGTGGTTCGCCCCTAGGTGAGCAGTTCTTC. It is translated as CASGSPLGEQFF.

This clone was counted a few times. The chain combines TRBV7-6 with TRBJ2-5; D is unresolved. Germline CDR1 and CDR2: SGHVS and FNYEAQ. There are 13 residues in the CDR3. V gave up 3 bases and J gave up 1 base, with 6 bases separating them. The CDR3 loop reads CASSFLSQETQYF. CDR3 in DNA: TGTGCCAGCAGCTTCTTGTCCCAAGAGACCCAGTACTTC.

J is TRBJ1-2 and V is TRBV5-8; weak D call: TRBD1 (6 bases). This CDR3 is built from 14 residues. V was clipped by 1 base and J by 2 bases, with 9 bases between them. Per the germline V gene, CDR1 is SGHTS and CDR2 is YDEGEE. CDR3 DNA: TGTGCCAGCAGCTTGTCAGGGGAGAACTATGGCTACACCTTC. It specifies CASSLSGENYGYTF.

There are a few counts of this clone. V is TRBV5-1 and J is TRBJ2-5, with a possible D match to TRBD1 (6 bases). V lost 4 bases and J 0 bases, leaving 10 bases between the germline ends. Germline values: CDR1 SGHRS, CDR2 YFSETQ. There are 14 residues in the CDR3. In DNA, the CDR3 is TGCGCCAGCAGCCTCGACAGGAACCAAGAGACCCAGTACTTC. This gives the protein CASSLDRNQETQYF.

As to this clone: One end of the junction fails to match germline, which may point to a read error. The chain couples TRBV7-7 to TRBJ2-2; the D gene is possibly TRBD1 (5 bases). This CDR3 is built from 15 residues. Germline CDR1 and CDR2: SSHAT and FNYEAQ (reference sequence). As DNA, the CDR3 is TGTGCTAGCAGCCCCGACAGCCTTGGGACCGGGGAGCTGTTTTTT. Protein: CASSPDSLGTGELFF.

The rearrangement uses TRBV5-4 and TRBJ2-2, with TRBD1 identical over 9 bases. J gave up 3 bases and V 2 bases, and 2 bases lay outside the gene matches. Looked up from germline, CDR1 is SGHNT and CDR2 is YYREEE (reference sequence). CDR3 length equals 15 residues. In DNA form, the CDR3 reads TGTGCCAGCAGCTTCCGGGACAGGGACACCGGGGAGCTGTTTTTT. Translation: CASSFRDRDTGELFF.

This clone has just a few counts. The genes are TRBV2 and TRBJ1-2; D is uncertain. Trimming left V 3 bases short and J 7 bases short, with 15 bases between. This CDR3 region has 14 residues. Looked up from germline, CDR1 is SNHLY and CDR2 is FYNNEI. Here the CDR3 DNA reads TGTGCCAGCAGTGAGGAGCATAAGTCGGGTGGCTACACCTTC. Protein sequence: CASSEEHKSGGYTF.

The chain uses TRBV28 and TRBJ2-3; TRBD2 aligns across 7 bases. The CDR3 loop spans 16 amino acids. The V and J ends lost 6 bases and 0 bases, in that order; junction bases with no gene match: 9. The germline V gene encodes CDR1 MDHEN and CDR2 SYDVKM. CDR3 amino acids: CASSHALAASTDTQYF. The CDR3 DNA reads TGTGCCAGCAGCCATGCCCTAGCGGCCAGCACAGATACGCAGTATTTT.

Comments on this clone: This CDR3 is also generated by other DNA sequences in the sample. The chain uses TRBV19 and TRBJ2-3; 13 bases align to TRBD2. Per the germline V gene, CDR1 is LNHDA and CDR2 is SQIVND (reference sequence). The CDR3 consists of 16 residues. V was clipped by 5 bases and J by 3 bases; unmatched bases: 5. The CDR3 DNA is TGTGCCAGTAGTCCCCGGACTAGCGGGGGTACAGATACGCAGTATTTT. Translating gives CASSPRTSGGTDTQYF.

The chain uses TRBV15 and TRBJ2-5; a possible D gene is TRBD1 (6 bases). The germline V gene has CDR1 LNHNV and CDR2 YYDKDF (reference sequence). The length of the CDR3 is 16 residues. Trimming removed 3 bases at V and 3 bases at J, with 17 bases between. The CDR3 sequence: CATSRPLGGEEETQYF. In nucleotides, the CDR3 is TGTGCCACCAGCAGGCCCCTAGGGGGTGAAGAAGAGACCCAGTACTTC.

This chain links TRBV7-9 with TRBJ2-7; D is unresolved. V was cut by 0 bases and J by 0 bases, with 6 bases left in between. CDR1 is SEHNR, CDR2 FQNEAQ, per germline (reference sequence). CDR3 length: 14 amino acids. The CDR3 sequence: CASSLAQVSYEQYF. In nucleotides, the CDR3 is TGTGCCAGCAGCTTAGCTCAGGTCTCCTACGAGCAGTACTTC.

In its sample, this clone was seen a few times. The chain uses TRBV27 and TRBJ2-3, with D possibly being TRBD1 (5 bases). The germline V and J ends were trimmed by 3 bases and 3 bases, with 10 bases remaining between them. From germline, CDR1 is MNHEY and CDR2 SMNVEV (reference sequence). The CDR3 contains 14 residues. The CDR3 DNA reads as TGTGCCAGCAGTTTCTGGCAGGGAACAGATACGCAGTATTTT. It specifies CASSFWQGTDTQYF.

The chain has TRBV5-4 and TRBJ2-3, with D unclear. V was trimmed by 3 bases and J by 5 bases, leaving 13 bases between them. This CDR3 has 14 residues. Germline lookup yields CDR1 SGHNT and CDR2 YYREEE (reference sequence). CDR3 sequence: CASSSGWVVDTQYF. CDR3 DNA: TGTGCCAGCAGCTCAGGTTGGGTCGTAGATACGCAGTATTTT.